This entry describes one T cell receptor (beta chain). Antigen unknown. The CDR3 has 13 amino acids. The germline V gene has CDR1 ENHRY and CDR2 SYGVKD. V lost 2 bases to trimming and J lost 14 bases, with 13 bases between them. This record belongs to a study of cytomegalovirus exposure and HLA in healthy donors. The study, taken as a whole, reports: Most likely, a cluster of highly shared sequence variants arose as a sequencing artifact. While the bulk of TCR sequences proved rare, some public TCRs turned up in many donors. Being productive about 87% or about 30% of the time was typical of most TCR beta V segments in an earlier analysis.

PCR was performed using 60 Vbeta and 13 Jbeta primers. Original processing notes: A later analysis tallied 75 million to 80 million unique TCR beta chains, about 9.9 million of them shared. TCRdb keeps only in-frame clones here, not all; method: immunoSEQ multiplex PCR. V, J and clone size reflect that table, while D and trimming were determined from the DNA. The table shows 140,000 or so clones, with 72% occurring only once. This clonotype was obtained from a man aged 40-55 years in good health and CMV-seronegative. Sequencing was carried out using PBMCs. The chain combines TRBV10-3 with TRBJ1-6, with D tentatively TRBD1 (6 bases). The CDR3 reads CAISEGNREALHF. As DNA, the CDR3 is TGTGCCATCAGTGAGGGCAACAGGGAAGCCCTCCACTTT.